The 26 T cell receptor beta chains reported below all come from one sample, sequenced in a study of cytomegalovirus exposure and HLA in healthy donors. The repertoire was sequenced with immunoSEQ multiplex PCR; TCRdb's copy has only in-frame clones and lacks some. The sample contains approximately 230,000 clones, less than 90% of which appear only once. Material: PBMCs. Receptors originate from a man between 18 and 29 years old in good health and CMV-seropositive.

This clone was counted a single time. The CDR3: CASSRERSSYEQYF. Here the CDR3 DNA reads TGTGCCAGCAGTCGAGAGAGGAGCTCCTACGAGCAGTACTTC. The J gene is TRBJ2-7, the V gene TRBV27; D uncertain. Trimming removed 5 bases at V and 0 bases at J, with 11 bases between. The CDR3 sequence is 14 residues long. Germline CDR1 MNHEY, CDR2 SMNVEV (reference sequence).

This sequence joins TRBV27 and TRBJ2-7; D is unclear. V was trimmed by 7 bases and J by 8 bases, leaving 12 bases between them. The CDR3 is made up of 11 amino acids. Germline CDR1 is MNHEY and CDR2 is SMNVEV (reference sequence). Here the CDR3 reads CASTPAGKQYF. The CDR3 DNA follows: TGTGCCAGCACCCCGGCCGGAAAGCAGTACTTC.

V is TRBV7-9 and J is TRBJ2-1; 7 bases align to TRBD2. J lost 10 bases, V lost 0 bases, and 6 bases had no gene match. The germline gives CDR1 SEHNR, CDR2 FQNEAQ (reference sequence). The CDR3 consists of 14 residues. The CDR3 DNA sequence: TGTGCCAGCAGCTTAGCGGGAGGGCCGAAGGAGCAGTTCTTC. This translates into CASSLAGGPKEQFF.

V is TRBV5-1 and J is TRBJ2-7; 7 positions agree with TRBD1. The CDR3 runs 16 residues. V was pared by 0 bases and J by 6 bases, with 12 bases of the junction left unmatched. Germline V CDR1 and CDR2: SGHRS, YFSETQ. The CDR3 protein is CASSLESRQGRGEQYF. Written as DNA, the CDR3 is TGCGCCAGCAGCTTGGAATCTCGACAGGGAAGGGGCGAGCAGTACTTC.

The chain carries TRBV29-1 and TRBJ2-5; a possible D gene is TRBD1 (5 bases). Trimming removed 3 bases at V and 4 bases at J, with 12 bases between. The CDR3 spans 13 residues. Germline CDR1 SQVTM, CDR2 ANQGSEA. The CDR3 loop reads CSVDKAGPETQYF. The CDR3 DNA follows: TGCAGCGTTGATAAGGCAGGGCCAGAGACCCAGTACTTC. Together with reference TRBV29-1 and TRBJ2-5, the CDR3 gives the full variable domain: SAVISQKPSRDICQRGTSLTIQCQVDSQVTMMFWYRQQPGQSLTLIATANQGSEATYESGFVIDKFPISRPNLTFSTLTVSNMSPEDSSIYLCSVDKAGPETQYFGPGTRLLVL.

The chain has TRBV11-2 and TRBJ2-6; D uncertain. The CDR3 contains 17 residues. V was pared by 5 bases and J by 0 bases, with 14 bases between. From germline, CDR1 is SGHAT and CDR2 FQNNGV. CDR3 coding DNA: TGTGCCAGCAGCATACGCCCAAGGGCCTCTGGGGCCAACGTCCTGACTTTC. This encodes CASSIRPRASGANVLTF.

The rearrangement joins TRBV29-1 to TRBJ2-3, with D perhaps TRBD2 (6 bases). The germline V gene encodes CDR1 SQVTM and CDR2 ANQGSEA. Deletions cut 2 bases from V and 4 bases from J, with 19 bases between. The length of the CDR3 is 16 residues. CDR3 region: CSVERLDGVSADTQYF. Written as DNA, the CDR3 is TGCAGCGTTGAAAGACTAGACGGGGTCTCGGCAGATACGCAGTATTTT.

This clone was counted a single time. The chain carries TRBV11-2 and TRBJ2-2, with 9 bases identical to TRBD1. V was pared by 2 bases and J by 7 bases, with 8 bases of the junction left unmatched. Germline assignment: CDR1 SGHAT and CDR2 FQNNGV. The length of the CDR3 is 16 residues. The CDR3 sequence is CASSLRPQGAGGELFF. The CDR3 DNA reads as TGTGCCAGCAGCTTAAGGCCACAGGGGGCCGGCGGGGAGCTGTTTTTT. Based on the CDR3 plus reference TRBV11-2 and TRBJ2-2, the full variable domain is EAGVAQSPRYKIIEKRQSVAFWCNPISGHATLYWYQQILGQGPKLLIQFQNNGVVDDSQLPKDRFSAERLKGVDSTLKIQPAKLEDSAVYLCASSLRPQGAGGELFFGEGSRLTVL.

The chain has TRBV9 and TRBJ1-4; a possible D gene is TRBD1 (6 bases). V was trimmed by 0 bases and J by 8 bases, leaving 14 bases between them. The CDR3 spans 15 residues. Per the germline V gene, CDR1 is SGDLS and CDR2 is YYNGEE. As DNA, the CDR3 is TGTGCCAGCAGCGTAGAGAATGAGGGGGAAGAAAAACTGTTTTTT. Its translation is CASSVENEGEEKLFF.

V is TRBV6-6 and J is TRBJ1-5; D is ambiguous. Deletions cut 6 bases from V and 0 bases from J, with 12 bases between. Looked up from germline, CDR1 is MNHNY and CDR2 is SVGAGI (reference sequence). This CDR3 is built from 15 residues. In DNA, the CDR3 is TGTGCCAGCAGGTCCGGGTTGTATAGCAATCAGCCCCAGCATTTT. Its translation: CASRSGLYSNQPQHF.

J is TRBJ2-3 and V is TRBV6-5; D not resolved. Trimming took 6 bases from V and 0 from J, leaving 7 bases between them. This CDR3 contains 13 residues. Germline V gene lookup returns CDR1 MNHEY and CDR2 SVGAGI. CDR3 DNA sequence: TGTGCCAGCAGGGCCTTTAGCACAGATACGCAGTATTTT. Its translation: CASRAFSTDTQYF.

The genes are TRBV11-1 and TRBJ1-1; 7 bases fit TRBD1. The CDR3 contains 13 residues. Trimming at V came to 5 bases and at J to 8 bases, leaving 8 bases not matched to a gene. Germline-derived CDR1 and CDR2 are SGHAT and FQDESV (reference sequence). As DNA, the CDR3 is TGTGCCAGCAGCCTTTTTGCAGGGGGGGAAGCTTTCTTT. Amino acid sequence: CASSLFAGGEAFF.

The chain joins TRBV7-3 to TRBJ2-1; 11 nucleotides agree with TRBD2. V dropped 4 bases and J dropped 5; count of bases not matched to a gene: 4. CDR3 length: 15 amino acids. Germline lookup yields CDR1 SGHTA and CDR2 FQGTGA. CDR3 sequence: CASSSGLAGHNEQFF. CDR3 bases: TGTGCCAGCAGCTCAGGACTAGCGGGTCACAATGAGCAGTTCTTC.

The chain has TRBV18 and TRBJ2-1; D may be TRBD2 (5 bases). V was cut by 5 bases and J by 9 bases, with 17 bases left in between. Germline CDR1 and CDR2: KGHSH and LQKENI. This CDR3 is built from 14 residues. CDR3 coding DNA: TGTGCCAGCTCAAGGGAGTCTGGAGACGGTGAGCAGTTCTTC. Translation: CASSRESGDGEQFF.

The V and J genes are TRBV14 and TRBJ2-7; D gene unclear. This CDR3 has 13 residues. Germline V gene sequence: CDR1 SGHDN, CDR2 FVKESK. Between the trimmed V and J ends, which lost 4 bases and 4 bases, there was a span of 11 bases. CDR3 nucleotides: TGTGCCAGCAGCCGCGTCTTGGGTTACGAGCAGTACTTC. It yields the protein CASSRVLGYEQYF.

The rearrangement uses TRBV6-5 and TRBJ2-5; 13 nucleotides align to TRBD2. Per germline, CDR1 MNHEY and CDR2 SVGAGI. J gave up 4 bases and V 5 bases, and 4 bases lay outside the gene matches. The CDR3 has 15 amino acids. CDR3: CASSPGLAGVETQYF. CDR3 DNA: TGTGCCAGCAGTCCTGGACTAGCGGGAGTAGAGACCCAGTACTTC.

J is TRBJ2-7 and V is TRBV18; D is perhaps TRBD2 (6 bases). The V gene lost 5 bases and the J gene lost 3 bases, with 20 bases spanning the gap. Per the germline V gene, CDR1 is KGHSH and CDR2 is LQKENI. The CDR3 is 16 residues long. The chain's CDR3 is CASSGRTTATHYEQYF. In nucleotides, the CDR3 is TGTGCCAGCTCAGGAAGGACTACCGCCACCCACTACGAGCAGTACTTC.

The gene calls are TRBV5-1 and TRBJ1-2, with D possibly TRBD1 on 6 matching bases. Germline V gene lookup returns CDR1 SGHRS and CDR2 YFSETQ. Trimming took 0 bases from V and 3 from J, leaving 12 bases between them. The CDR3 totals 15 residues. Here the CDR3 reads CASSLVSGEDYGYTF. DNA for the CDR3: TGCGCCAGCAGCTTGGTCTCAGGGGAGGACTATGGCTACACCTTC.

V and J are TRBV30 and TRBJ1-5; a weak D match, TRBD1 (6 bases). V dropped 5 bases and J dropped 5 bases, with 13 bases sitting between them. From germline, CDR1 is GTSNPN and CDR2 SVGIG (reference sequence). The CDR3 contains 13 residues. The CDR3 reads CAWATGEDQPQHF. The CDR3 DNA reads TGTGCCTGGGCGACAGGAGAGGATCAGCCCCAGCATTTT.

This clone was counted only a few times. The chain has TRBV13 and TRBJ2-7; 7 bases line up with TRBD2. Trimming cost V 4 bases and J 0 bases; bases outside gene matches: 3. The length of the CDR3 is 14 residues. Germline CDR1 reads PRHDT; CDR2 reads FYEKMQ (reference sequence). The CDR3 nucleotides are TGTGCCAGCAGCTCCGGGGAGGGCTCCTACGAGCAGTACTTC. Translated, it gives CASSSGEGSYEQYF.

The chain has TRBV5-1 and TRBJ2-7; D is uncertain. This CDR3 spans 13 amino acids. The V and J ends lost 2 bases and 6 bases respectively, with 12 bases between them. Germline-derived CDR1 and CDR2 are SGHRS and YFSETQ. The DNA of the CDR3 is TGCGCCAGCAGCTTCGGACCCGGCAGCGAGCAGTACTTC. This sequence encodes CASSFGPGSEQYF. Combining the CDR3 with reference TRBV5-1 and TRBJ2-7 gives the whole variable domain KAGVTQTPRYLIKTRGQQVTLSCSPISGHRSVSWYQQTPGQGLQFLFEYFSETQRNKGNFPGRFSGRQFSNSRSEMNVSTLELGDSALYLCASSFGPGSEQYFGPGTRLTVT.

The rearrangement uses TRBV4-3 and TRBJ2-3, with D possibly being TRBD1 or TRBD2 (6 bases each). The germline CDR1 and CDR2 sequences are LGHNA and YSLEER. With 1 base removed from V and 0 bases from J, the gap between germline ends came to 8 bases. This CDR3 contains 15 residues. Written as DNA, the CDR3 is TGCGCCAGCAGCCAAGGGGGGGCTAGCACAGATACGCAGTATTTT. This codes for CASSQGGASTDTQYF.

The CDR3 protein is CASLGTAPLGAEAFF. Here the CDR3 DNA reads TGTGCCAGCCTGGGGACAGCCCCTCTTGGCGCTGAAGCTTTCTTT. This chain uses TRBV2 with TRBJ1-1; TRBD1 matches 7 bases. The CDR3 spans 15 residues. Germline trimming cut 8 bases from V and 6 bases from J; bases unmatched to any gene: 15. Germline CDR1 reads SNHLY; CDR2 reads FYNNEI. Drawing the rest from reference TRBV2 and TRBJ1-1, the complete variable domain is EPEVTQTPSHQVTQMGQEVILRCVPISNHLYFYWYRQILGQKVEFLVSFYNNEISEKSEIFDDQFSVERPDGSNFTLKIRSTKLEDSAMYFCASLGTAPLGAEAFFGQGTRLTVV.

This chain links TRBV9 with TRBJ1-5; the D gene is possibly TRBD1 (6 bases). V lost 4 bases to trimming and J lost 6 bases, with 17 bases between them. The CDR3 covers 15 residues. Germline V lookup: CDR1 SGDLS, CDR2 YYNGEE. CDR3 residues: CASSPTGYGGQPQHF. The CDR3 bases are TGTGCCAGCAGCCCAACAGGGTACGGGGGTCAGCCCCAGCATTTT.

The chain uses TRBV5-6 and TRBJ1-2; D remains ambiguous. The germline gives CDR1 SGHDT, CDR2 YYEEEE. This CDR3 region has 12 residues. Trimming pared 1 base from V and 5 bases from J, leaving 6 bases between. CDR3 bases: TGTGCCAGCAGCTTGAGCGGGTATGGCTACACCTTC. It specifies CASSLSGYGYTF.

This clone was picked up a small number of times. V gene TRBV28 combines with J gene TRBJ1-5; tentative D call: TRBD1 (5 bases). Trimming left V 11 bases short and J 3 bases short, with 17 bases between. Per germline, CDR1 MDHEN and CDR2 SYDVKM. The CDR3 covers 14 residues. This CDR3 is CASGTPLLNQPQHF. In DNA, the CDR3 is TGTGCCTCCGGGACGCCCTTACTCAATCAGCCCCAGCATTTT.